These T cell receptor beta chains were read from a single sample in a study of OX40 agonist ivuxolimab in advanced cancers. Only in-frame clones appear in the TCRdb table, and some are missing; sequencing was by immunoSEQ multiplex PCR. The repertoire holds tens of thousands of clones, with less than 90% as singletons. This sample comprised CD4+ or CD8+ T cells sorted from blood, obtained in a trial of the OX40 agonist ivuxolimab. The source of these receptors is an adult with an advanced solid tumor such as melanoma, head and neck, liver or kidney cancer. The conserved cysteine and the conserved F or W are not part of the CDR3 here.

>TRBV28|TRBJ1-2
ASAPPPGGYT
>TRBV5-1|TRBJ2-7
ASSWMEGIPSYEQY
>TRBV29-1|TRBJ2-1
SVAGGEEQF
>TRBV4-3|TRBJ1-4
ASSQEGQGNEKLF
>TRBV9|TRBJ1-4
ASSGGPAGTEKLF
>TRBV4-3|TRBJ2-1
ASSQDGTPNEQF
>TRBV27|TRBJ1-3
ASSFRAGTGNTIY
>TRBV27|TRBJ1-2
ASGSRTGVNYGYT
>TRBV27|TRBJ2-7
ASSLNSLSSYEQY
>TRBV19|TRBJ2-7
ASSLPGHPQY
>TRBV7-2|TRBJ1-1
ASSLVQLTEAF
>TRBV6-6|TRBJ1-5
ASSYLGQNQPQH
>TRBV7-8|TRBJ1-2
ASSLEQGINYGYT
>TRBV7-3|TRBJ2-3
ASSPRTTDTQY
>TRBV28|TRBJ2-4
ASRPLRGSRAKNIQY
>TRBV20-1|TRBJ2-3
SAPLLDTQY
>TRBV27|TRBJ1-5
ASRRQGGQPQH
>TRBV15|TRBJ1-2
ATSRDLADYGYT
>TRBV14|TRBJ2-3
ASSQDRTGTQY
>TRBV5-5|TRBJ2-6
ASSSQGHGANVLT
>TRBV7-2|TRBJ1-1
ASGMDRDTEAF
>TRBV11-3|TRBJ1-1
ASSLRVNTEAF
>TRBV11-2|TRBJ2-5
ASSLGGQETQY
>TRBV18|TRBJ1-3
ASSPGTGPRSGNTIY
>TRBV5-1|TRBJ2-1
ASSLGQDNEQF
>TRBV5-1|TRBJ1-1
ASSSSGTVNTEAF
>TRBV18|TRBJ2-1
ASSPSGDSYNEQF
>TRBV9|TRBJ2-3
ASSPRLAGGSDTQY
>TRBV28|TRBJ1-3
ASSVPGQGGDTIY
>TRBV29-1|TRBJ2-1
SVEETPSYNEQF
>TRBV29-1|TRBJ1-2
STYGTYGYT
>TRBV7-2|TRBJ2-2
ASSPQGLSAGELF
>TRBV4-2|TRBJ2-3
ASSQGVAAHTDTQY
>TRBV7-2|TRBJ1-5
ASSLADRVEPQH
>TRBV18|TRBJ2-5
ASSPNAKQGMKDQY
>TRBV7-7|TRBJ2-5
ASSYRGETQY